This T cell receptor beta chain was obtained from a study of blood T cell repertoires in COVID-19. Study context: Acute and convalescent COVID-19 samples came from the United States, Italy and Spain.

The germline V gene encodes CDR1 MGHRA and CDR2 YSYEKL. The CDR3 sequence is 18 residues long. V shed 0 bases and J 7 bases; nucleotides not matched to a gene: 14. Individuals aged roughly 18 to 95 years were recruited from fewer than 25 US areas. Which cohort a participant joined came from the clinical history participants gave. Original processing notes: Reference gene primer amplification in the assay estimated nucleated cell counts. The table came from immunoSEQ multiplex PCR; TCRdb's copy has only in-frame clones and leaves some out. Clone size and V and J calls were adopted from that table, with D and trimming inferred from the DNA. This table holds fewer than 300,000 clones, 85% found once.

The chain joins TRBV4-1 to TRBJ2-2; 7 nucleotides agree with TRBD1. The TCR originated in a woman aged 45 to 65 who had recovered from COVID-19. The sequenced sample consisted of PBMCs or T cells enriched from blood (not recorded which). CDR3 in amino acids: CASSQEARRGSQGGELFF. In DNA, the CDR3 is TGCGCCAGCAGCCAAGAGGCGCGCAGGGGGTCTCAGGGCGGGGAGCTGTTTTTT.